Listed below are T cell receptor beta chains from one sample, sequenced in a study of cytomegalovirus exposure and HLA in healthy donors. Data came from immunoSEQ multiplex PCR; TCRdb stores just in-frame clones and leaves some out. The profile shows approximately 170,000 clones, roughly 80% of them singletons. Material: PBMCs. The source of these receptors is a woman under 30 in good health and CMV-seronegative. The CDR3 runs from the conserved cysteine through the conserved F or W. D genes are given only for firm matches. Size values are once, few and many counts, or a class for expanded clones, and some rows have none.

V: TRBV28; J: TRBJ2-2; size: NA; length: 14; D: NA; DNA: TGTGCCAGCAAGGGAGAAACTTACACCGGGGAGCTGTTTTTT; CDR3: CASKGETYTGELFF
V: TRBV5-1; J: TRBJ2-7; size: few; length: 12; D: NA; DNA: TGCGCCAGCAGCCCGACAGAATACGAGCAGTACTTC; CDR3: CASSPTEYEQYF
V: TRBV7-2; J: TRBJ2-7; size: NA; length: 14; D: NA; DNA: TGTGCCAGCAGTGACCGAACAGGAGCCTACGAGCAGTACTTC; CDR3: CASSDRTGAYEQYF
V: TRBV10-2; J: TRBJ2-2; size: NA; length: 14; D: TRBD1; DNA: TGCGCCAGCACTGGACAGGGGGGCACCGGGGAGCTGTTTTTT; CDR3: CASTGQGGTGELFF
V: TRBV2; J: TRBJ2-1; size: few; length: 15; D: NA; DNA: TGTGCCAGCAGTGATCGTAGGGGTTCCTACAATGAGCAGTTCTTC; CDR3: CASSDRRGSYNEQFF
V: TRBV30; J: TRBJ1-6; size: once; length: 15; D: TRBD1; DNA: TGTGCCTGGACCCGCGGACAGGGGGCGGGTTCACCCCTCCACTTT; CDR3: CAWTRGQGAGSPLHF
V: TRBV4-1; J: TRBJ2-7; size: NA; length: 14; D: NA; DNA: TGCGCCAGCAGCCAAGAGTGGGCAACCTACGAGCAGTACTTC; CDR3: CASSQEWATYEQYF
V: TRBV5-4; J: TRBJ2-1; size: once; length: 15; D: TRBD2; DNA: TGTGCCAGCAGCTTGACTAGCGGGATAGGCAATGAGCAGTTCTTC; CDR3: CASSLTSGIGNEQFF
V: TRBV19; J: TRBJ2-2; size: few; length: 13; D: NA; DNA: TGTGCCAGTAGTACACATTCCACCGGGGAGCTGTTTTTT; CDR3: CASSTHSTGELFF
V: TRBV10-1; J: TRBJ2-7; size: NA; length: 17; D: TRBD2; DNA: TGCGCCAGCAGTCCAAGGACTAGCGGGAAGGTCTCCTACGAGCAGTACTTC; CDR3: CASSPRTSGKVSYEQYF
V: TRBV7-3; J: TRBJ1-2; size: NA; length: 13; D: TRBD1; DNA: TGTGCCAGCAGCTCCAGACAGGGGAATGGCTACACCTTC; CDR3: CASSSRQGNGYTF
V: TRBV5-1; J: TRBJ2-7; size: NA; length: 13; D: TRBD1; DNA: TGCGCCAGCAGCTCACAGGGGAGCTACGAGCAGTACTTC; CDR3: CASSSQGSYEQYF